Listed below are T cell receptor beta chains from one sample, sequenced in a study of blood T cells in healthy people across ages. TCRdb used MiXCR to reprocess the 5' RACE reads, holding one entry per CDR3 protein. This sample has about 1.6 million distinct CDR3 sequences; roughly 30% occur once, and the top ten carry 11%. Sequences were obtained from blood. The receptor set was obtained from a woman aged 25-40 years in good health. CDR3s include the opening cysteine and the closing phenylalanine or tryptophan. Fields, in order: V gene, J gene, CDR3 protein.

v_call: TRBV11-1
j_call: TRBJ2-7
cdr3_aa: CASSLGGISVYEQYF

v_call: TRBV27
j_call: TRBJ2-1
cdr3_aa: CASSLKSRRNEQFF

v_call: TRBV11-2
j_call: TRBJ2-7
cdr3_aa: CASSLGVAGGWYEQYF

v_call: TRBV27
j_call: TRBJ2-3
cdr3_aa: CASSPSRGGGLADTQYF

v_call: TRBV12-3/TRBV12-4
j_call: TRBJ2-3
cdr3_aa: CASSVGTLAGDTQYF

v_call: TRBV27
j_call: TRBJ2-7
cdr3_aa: CASSYKGNSYEQYF

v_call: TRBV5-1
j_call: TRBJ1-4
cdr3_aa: CASSLGDRVNGKLFF

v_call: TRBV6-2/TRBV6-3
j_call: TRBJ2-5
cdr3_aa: CASSSWTRRGGETQYF

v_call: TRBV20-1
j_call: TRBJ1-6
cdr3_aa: CSADGRDTSSYNSPLHF

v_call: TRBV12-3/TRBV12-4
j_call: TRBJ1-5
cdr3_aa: CASSFAKGPNQPQHF

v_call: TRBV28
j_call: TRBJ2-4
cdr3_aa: CASTAGQGIQYF

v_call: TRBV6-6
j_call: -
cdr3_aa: CASSGARGANLEQYF

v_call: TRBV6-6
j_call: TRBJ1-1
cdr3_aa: CASTLTGTNTEAFF

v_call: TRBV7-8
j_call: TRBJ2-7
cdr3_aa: CASSWGQGEGEQYF

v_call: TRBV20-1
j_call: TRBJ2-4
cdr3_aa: CSAGTERARILAKNIQYF

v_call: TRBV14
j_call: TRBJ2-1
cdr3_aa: CASSQVGYRGRGYYNEQFF

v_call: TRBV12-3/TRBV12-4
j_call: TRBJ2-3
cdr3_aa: CASSLTIAGTDTEYF

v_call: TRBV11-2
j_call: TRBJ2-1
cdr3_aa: CASSSGTVKGNEQFF

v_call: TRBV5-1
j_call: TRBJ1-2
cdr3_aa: CASSLEVGGAEGYTF

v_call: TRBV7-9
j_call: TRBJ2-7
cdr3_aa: CASSPVGGSYEQYF

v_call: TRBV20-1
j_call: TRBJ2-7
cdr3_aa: CSARDIADPSGEQYF

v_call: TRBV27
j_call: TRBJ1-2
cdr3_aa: CASSTRTGLYYGYTF

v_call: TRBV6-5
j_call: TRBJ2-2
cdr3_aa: CASSLGIIGELFF

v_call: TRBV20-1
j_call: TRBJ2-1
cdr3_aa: CSATTGGRGRNEQFF

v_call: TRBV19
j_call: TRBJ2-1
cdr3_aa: CASSTTVVPYNEQFF

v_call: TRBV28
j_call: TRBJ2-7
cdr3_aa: CASSFPSGRSVSYEQYF

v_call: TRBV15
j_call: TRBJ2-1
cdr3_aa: CATSRDRGSYNEQFF

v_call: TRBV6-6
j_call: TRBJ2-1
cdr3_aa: CASSSDFVSGWRNEQFF

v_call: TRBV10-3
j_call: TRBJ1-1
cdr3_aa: CAISGSSGGEAFF

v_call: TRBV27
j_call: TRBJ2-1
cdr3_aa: CASSQAQISYNEQFF

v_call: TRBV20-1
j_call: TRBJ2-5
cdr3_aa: CSATGIQETQYF

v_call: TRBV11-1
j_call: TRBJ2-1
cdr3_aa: CASAGGGETYNEQFF

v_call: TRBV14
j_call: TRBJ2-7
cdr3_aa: CASSLDLSGDYEQYF

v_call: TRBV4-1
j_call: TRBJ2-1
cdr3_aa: CASSPDPKYNEQFF

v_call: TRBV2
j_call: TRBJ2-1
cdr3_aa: CASSDRSKAGGLKSYNEQFF

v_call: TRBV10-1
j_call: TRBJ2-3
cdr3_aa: CASSDHSTDTQYF

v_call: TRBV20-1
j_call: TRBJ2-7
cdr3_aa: CSTSSGRTYEQYF

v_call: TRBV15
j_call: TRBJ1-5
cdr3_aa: CATTRGATSFQPQHF

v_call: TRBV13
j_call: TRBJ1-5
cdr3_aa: CASSEHRGNQPQHF

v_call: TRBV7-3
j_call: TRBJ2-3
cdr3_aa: CASSPTPLAGASGTQYF

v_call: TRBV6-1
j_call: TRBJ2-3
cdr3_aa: CTSSAPGSPLSTDTQYF

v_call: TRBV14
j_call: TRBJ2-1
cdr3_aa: CASRPSGQYNEQFF

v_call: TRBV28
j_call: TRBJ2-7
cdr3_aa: CASRLAGGYHEQYF

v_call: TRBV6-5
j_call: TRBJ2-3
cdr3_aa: CASSYFSGAADTQYF

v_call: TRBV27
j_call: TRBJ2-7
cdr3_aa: CASSKLARSSYEQYF

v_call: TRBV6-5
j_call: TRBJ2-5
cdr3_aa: CASSFSLSGGLQETQYF

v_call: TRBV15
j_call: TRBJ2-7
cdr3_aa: CATSRGGSGEEQYF

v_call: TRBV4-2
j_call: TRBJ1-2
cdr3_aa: CASSQHAGGNYGYTF

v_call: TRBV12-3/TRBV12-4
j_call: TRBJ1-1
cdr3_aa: CASVKGSTEAFF

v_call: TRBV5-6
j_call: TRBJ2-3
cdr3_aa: CASRPYRTDTQYF

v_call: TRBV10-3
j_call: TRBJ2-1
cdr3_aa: CAISESKGASYNEQFF

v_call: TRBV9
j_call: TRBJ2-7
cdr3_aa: CASSKDADRPYEQYF

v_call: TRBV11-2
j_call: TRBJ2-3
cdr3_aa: CASSSIGAGQDFTDTQYF

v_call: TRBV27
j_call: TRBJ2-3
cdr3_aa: CASRPPASGLRLNTQYF

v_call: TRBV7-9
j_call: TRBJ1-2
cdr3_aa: CASSVGRNYGYTF

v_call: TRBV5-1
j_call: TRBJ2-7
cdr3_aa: CASSGDLLGGEQYF

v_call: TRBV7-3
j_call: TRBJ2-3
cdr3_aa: CASSGTEDTQYF

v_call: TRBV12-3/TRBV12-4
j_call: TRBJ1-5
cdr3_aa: CASSLRGNSNQPQHF